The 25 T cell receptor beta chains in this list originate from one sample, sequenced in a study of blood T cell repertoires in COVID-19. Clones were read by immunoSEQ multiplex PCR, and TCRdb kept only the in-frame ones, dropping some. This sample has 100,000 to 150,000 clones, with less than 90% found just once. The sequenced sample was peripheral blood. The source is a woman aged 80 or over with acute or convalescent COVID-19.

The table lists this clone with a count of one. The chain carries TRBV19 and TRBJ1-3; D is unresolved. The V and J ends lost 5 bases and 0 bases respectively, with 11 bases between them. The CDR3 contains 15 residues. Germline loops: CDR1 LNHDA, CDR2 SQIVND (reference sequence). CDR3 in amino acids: CASSPDESSGNTIYF. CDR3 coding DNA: TGTGCCAGTAGTCCCGATGAGAGCTCTGGAAACACCATATATTTT.

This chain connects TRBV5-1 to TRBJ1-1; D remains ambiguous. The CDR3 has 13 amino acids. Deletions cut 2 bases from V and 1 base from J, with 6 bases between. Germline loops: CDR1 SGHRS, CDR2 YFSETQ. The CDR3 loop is CASSFSGNTEAFF. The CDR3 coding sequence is TGCGCCAGCAGCTTTTCAGGGAACACTGAAGCTTTCTTT.

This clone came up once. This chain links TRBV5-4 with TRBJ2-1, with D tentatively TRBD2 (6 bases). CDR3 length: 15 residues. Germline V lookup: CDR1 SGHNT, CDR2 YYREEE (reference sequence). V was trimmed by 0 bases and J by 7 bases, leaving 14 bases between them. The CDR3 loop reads CASSLEVPGRNEQFF. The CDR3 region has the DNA TGTGCCAGCAGCTTGGAGGTTCCAGGGAGGAATGAGCAGTTCTTC.

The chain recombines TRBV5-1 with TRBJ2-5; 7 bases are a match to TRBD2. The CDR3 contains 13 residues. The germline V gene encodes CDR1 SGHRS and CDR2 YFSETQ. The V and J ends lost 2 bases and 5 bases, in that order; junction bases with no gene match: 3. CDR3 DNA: TGCGCCAGCAGCTTTGGGGGGGACGAGACCCAGTACTTC. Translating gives CASSFGGDETQYF.

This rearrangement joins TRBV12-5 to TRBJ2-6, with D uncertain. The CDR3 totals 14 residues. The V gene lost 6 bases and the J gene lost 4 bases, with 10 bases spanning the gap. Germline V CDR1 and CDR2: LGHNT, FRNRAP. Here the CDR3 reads CASGPGEGANVLTF. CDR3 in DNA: TGTGCTAGTGGCCCCGGAGAGGGGGCCAACGTCCTGACTTTC. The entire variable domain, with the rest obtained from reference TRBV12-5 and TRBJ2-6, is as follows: DARVTQTPRHKVTEMGQEVTMRCQPILGHNTVFWYRQTMMQGLELLAYFRNRAPLDDSGMPKDRFSAEMPDATLATLKIQPSEPRDSAVYFCASGPGEGANVLTFGAGSRLTVL.

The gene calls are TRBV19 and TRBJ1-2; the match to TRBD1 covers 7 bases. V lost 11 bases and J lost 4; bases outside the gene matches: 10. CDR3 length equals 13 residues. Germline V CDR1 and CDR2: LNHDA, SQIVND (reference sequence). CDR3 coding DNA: TGTGCCGCCCGCAGGGGGTCGTCCTATGGCTACACCTTC. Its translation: CAARRGSSYGYTF.

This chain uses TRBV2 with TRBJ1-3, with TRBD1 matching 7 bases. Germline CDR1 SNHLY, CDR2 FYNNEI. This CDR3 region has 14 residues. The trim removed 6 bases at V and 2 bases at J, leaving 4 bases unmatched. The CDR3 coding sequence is TGTGCCAGCAGGCAAGACAGGGCTGGAAACACCATATATTTT. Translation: CASRQDRAGNTIYF.

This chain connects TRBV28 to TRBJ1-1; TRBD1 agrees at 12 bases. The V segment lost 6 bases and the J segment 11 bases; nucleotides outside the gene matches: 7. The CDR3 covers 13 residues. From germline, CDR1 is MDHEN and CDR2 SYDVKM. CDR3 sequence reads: CASSRDRGLRAFF. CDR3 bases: TGTGCCAGCAGCCGGGACAGGGGGCTGCGGGCTTTCTTT.

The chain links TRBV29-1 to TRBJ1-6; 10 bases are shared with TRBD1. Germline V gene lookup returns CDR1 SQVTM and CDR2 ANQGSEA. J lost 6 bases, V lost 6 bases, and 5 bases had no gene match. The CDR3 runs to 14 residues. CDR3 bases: TGCAGCGTCCGACAGGGGGCCGGTAATTCACCCCTCCACTTT. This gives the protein CSVRQGAGNSPLHF.

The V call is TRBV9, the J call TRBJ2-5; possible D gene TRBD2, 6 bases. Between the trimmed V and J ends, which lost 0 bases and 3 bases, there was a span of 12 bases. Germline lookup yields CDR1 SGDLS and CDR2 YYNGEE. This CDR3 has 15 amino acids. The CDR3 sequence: CASSVAGGAKETQYF. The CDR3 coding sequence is TGTGCCAGCAGCGTAGCTGGAGGGGCAAAAGAGACCCAGTACTTC.

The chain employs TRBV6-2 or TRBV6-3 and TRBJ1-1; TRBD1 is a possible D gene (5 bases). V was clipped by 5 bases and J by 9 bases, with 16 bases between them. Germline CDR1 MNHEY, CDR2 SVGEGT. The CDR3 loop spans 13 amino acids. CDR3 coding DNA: TGTGCCAGCAGTCAACGGAGGGGAGGGAAAGCTTTCTTT. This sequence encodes CASSQRRGGKAFF.

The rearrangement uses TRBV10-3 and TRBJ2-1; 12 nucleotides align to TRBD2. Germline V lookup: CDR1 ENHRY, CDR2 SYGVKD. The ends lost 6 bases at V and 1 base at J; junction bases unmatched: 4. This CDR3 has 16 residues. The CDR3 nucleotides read TGTGCCATCAGCAGGACTAGCGGGGTATCCTACAATGAGCAGTTCTTC. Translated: CAISRTSGVSYNEQFF.

CDR3 sequence reads: CASSSGQGIYEQYF. The CDR3 DNA reads TGCGCCAGCAGCTCGGGACAGGGTATCTACGAGCAGTACTTC. The chain carries TRBV5-1 and TRBJ2-7; 9 nucleotides align to TRBD1. Germline V CDR1 and CDR2: SGHRS, YFSETQ. With V trimmed by 3 bases and J by 3 bases, 4 bases remained unmatched. The CDR3 contains 14 residues.

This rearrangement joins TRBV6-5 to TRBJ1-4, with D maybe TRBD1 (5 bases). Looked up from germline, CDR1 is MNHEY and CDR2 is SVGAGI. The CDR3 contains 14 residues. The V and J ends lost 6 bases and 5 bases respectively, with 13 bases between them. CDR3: CASSSLGGNEKLFF. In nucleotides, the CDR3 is TGTGCCAGCAGCTCCCTTGGGGGGAATGAAAAACTGTTTTTT.

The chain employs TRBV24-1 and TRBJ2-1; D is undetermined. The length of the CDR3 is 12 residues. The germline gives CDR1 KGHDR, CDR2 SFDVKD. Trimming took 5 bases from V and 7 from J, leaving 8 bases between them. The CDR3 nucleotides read TGTGCCACCAGTGTTTCCGTGAATGAGCAGTTCTTC. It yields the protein CATSVSVNEQFF.

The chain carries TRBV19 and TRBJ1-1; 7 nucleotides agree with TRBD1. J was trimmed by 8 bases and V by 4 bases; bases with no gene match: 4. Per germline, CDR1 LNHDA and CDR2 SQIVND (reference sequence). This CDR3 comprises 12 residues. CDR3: CASSTRGGEAFF. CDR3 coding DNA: TGTGCCAGTAGTACCAGAGGGGGCGAAGCTTTCTTT.

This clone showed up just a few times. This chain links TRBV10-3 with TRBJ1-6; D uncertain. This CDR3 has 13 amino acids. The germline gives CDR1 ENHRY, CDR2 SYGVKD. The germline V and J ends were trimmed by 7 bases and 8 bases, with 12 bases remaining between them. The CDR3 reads CAITGTSDSPLHF. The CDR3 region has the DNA TGTGCCATCACGGGAACCAGCGATTCACCCCTCCACTTT.

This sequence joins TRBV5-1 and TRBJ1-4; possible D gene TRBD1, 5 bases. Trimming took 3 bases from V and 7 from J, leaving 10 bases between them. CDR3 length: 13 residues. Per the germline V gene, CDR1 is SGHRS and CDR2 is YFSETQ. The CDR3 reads CASSSDSGEKLFF. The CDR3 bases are TGCGCCAGCAGCTCTGACAGTGGTGAAAAACTGTTTTTT.

The CDR3 reads CASSFQRATNEKLFF. The CDR3 DNA sequence: TGTGCCAGCAGCTTTCAACGAGCAACTAATGAAAAACTGTTTTTT. The chain employs TRBV5-8 and TRBJ1-4; no clear D. The V end was cut by 2 bases, the J end by 0 bases, with 8 bases between. The CDR3 consists of 15 residues. Germline CDR1 is SGHTS and CDR2 is YDEGEE. The full variable domain, its missing parts supplied by reference TRBV5-8 and TRBJ1-4, is EAGVTQSPTHLIKTRGQQATLRCSPISGHTSVYWYQQALGLGLQFLLWYDEGEERNRGNFPPRFSGRQFPNYSSELNVNALELEDSALYLCASSFQRATNEKLFFGSGTQLSVL.

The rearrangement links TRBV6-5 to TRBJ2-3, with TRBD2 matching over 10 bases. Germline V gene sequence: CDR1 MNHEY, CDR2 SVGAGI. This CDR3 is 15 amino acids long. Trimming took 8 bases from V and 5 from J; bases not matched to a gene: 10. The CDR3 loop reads CASQKSGGVGDTQYF. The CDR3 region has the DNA TGTGCCAGCCAGAAAAGCGGGGGGGTCGGAGATACGCAGTATTTT.

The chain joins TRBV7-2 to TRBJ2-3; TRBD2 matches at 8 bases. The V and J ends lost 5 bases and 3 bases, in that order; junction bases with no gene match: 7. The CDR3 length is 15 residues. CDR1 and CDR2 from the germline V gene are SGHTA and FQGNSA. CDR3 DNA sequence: TGTGCCAGCAGCCCCCGGGGGGGCGGAACAGATACGCAGTATTTT. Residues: CASSPRGGGTDTQYF.

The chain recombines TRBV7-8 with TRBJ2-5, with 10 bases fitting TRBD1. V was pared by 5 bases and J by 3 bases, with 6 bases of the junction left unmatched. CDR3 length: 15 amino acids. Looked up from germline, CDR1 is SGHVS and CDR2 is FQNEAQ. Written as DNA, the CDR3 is TGTGCCAGCAGCCAAGGACAGGGGGTAAAAGAGACCCAGTACTTC. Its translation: CASSQGQGVKETQYF.

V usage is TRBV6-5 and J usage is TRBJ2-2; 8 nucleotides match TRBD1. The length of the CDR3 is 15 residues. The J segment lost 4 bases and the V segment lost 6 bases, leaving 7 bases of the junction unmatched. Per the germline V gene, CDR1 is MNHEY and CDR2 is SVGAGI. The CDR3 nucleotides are TGTGCCAGCAGAGATGACAGGGGCGTCACCGGGGAGCTGTTTTTT. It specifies CASRDDRGVTGELFF.

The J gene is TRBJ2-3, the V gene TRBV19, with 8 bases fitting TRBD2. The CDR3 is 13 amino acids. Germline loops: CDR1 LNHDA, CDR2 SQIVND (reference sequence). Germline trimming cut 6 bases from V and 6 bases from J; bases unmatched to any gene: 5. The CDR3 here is CASRLSGADTQYF. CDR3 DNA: TGTGCCAGTAGACTTAGCGGGGCCGATACGCAGTATTTT.

The chain's CDR3 is CASSQTSGNTGELFF. The CDR3 DNA sequence: TGTGCCAGCAGCCAGACTAGCGGGAACACCGGGGAGCTGTTTTTT. The V call is TRBV2, the J call TRBJ2-2; 9 nucleotides align to TRBD2. This CDR3 is 15 amino acids long. Germline assignment: CDR1 SNHLY and CDR2 FYNNEI. Unmatched junction bases numbered 3, after V lost 6 bases and J lost 1 base. Looking up the rest from reference TRBV2 and TRBJ2-2 gives the full variable domain: EPEVTQTPSHQVTQMGQEVILRCVPISNHLYFYWYRQILGQKVEFLVSFYNNEISEKSEIFDDQFSVERPDGSNFTLKIRSTKLEDSAMYFCASSQTSGNTGELFFGEGSRLTVL.